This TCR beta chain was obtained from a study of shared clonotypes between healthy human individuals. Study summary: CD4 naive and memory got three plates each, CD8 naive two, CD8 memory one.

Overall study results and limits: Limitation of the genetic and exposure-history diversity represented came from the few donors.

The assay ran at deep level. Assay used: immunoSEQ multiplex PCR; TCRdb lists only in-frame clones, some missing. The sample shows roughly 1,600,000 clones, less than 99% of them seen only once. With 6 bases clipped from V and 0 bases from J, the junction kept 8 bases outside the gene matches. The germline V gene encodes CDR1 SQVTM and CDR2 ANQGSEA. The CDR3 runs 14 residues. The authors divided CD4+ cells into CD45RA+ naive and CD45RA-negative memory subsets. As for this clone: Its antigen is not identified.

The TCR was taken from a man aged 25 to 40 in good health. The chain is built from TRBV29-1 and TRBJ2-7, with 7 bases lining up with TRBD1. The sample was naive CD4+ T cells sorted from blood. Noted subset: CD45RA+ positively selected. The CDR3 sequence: CSVGNRGYSYEQYF. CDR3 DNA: TGCAGCGTGGGAAACAGGGGTTACTCCTACGAGCAGTACTTC.